The source of this TCR beta chain is a study of shared clonotypes between healthy human individuals. V shed 6 bases, J shed 5 bases, and the junction held 4 bases outside the gene matches. This CDR3 spans 14 amino acids. CDR1 and CDR2 (germline): SEHNR, FQNEAQ (reference sequence). Libraries were prepared by immunoSEQ multiplex PCR; TCRdb keeps only in-frame clonotypes and omits some of them. Among about 560,000 clones listed, roughly 79% were seen once. Material: PBMCs. The sequence derives from a woman in her thirties or forties in good health. Some clones in this sample may be carry-over from other donors' samples. J is TRBJ2-3 and V is TRBV7-9; 11 bases agree with TRBD2. The CDR3 bases are TGTGCCAGCAGTCCTAGCGGGAGGTTAGATACGCAGTATTTT. This translates into CASSPSGRLDTQYF.